The next 6 T cell receptor beta chains were all read from a single sample in a study of blood T cell repertoires in COVID-19. The method was immunoSEQ multiplex PCR; TCRdb's version includes in-frame clones alone and lacks a portion of them. The repertoire has about 97,000 clones, around 94% of them found once; the top ten carry about 5.7%. Sequenced sample: peripheral blood. All receptors come from a man between 45 and 60 years old with active COVID-19.

The gene calls are TRBV4-1 and TRBJ1-6, with D tentatively TRBD1 (5 bases). CDR1 and CDR2 from the germline V gene are MGHRA and YSYEKL. V was pared by 1 base and J by 4 bases, with 8 bases between. The CDR3 contains 15 residues. In DNA, the CDR3 is TGCGCCAGCAGCCAAGGTGGGGGGTATAATTCACCCCTCCACTTT. Amino acids: CASSQGGGYNSPLHF.

This clone was detected ten times or more. V and J are TRBV11-2 and TRBJ2-7, with 9 bases fitting TRBD2. V lost 5 bases to trimming and J lost 4 bases; unmatched junction nucleotides: 9. In germline, CDR1 is SGHAT, CDR2 FQNNGV. This CDR3 comprises 15 residues. The CDR3 sequence is CASSRSSSGNYEQYF. CDR3 bases: TGTGCCAGCAGCCGATCCTCTAGCGGGAATTACGAGCAGTACTTC.

V and J are TRBV6-5 and TRBJ2-5, with D perhaps TRBD1 (5 bases). The CDR3 runs to 13 residues. CDR1 is MNHEY, CDR2 SVGAGI, per germline. V was clipped by 4 bases and J by 7 bases, with 13 bases between them. The CDR3 region is CASSSDIRGTQYF. In nucleotides, the CDR3 is TGTGCCAGCAGTTCGGACATTAGGGGGACCCAGTACTTC.

This chain joins TRBV5-1 and TRBJ2-2; maybe TRBD2 (6 bases). Trimming shortened V by 1 base and J by 0 bases, and 7 bases separated the two germline ends. This CDR3 has 15 residues. Germline-derived CDR1 and CDR2 are SGHRS and YFSETQ. CDR3 sequence reads: CASSLQRANTGELFF. CDR3 DNA: TGCGCCAGCAGCTTGCAGCGGGCGAACACCGGGGAGCTGTTTTTT.

This clone was observed a single time. V is TRBV28 and J is TRBJ2-1; TRBD1 is a possible D gene (5 bases). Germline V gene sequence: CDR1 MDHEN, CDR2 SYDVKM. CDR3 length: 16 residues. Trimming left V 3 bases short and J 0 bases short, with 12 bases between. The chain's CDR3 is CASSFPQGSSYNEQFF. The CDR3 region has the DNA TGTGCCAGCAGTTTCCCCCAGGGCAGCTCCTACAATGAGCAGTTCTTC.

The V and J genes are TRBV29-1 and TRBJ2-7; D unclear. The V end lost 4 bases, the J end lost 5 bases, and 9 bases lay between the germline ends. The CDR3 extends over 11 amino acids. Germline loops: CDR1 SQVTM, CDR2 ANQGSEA. In DNA, the CDR3 is TGCAGCGTTGGAACGGTCCACGAGCAGTACTTC. This codes for CSVGTVHEQYF.